The 23 T cell receptor beta chains below all came from one sample that was sequenced in a study of graft-versus-host responses after intestinal transplantation. Processing of graft tissue released intraepithelial and lamina propria lymphocytes. Sequencing used immunoSEQ multiplex PCR; TCRdb keeps in-frame clones, though not all of them. In the table there are roughly 4,400 clones, around four fifths of which are singletons. Sequenced here: ileum tissue, sampled just under 130 days after intestinal transplantation. The source is a human patient who received an intestinal transplant, so some T cells may come from the graft donor.

The chain carries TRBV6-5 and TRBJ2-5, with D unresolved. The better agreement between TRBJ2-7 and the DNA end casts doubt on the J call. The CDR3 runs to 15 residues. Germline CDR1 reads MNHEY; CDR2 reads SVGAGI. CDR3 DNA: TGTGCCAGCAGTTATCGCGGTCCTCCAACCTACGAGCAGTACTTC. Its translation is CASSYRGPPTYEQYF.

This clone appeared once. The rearrangement uses TRBV5-4 and TRBJ1-6, with 8 positions matching TRBD1. Germline V gene sequence: CDR1 SGHNT, CDR2 YYREEE (reference sequence). V lost 1 base, J lost 7 bases, and 1 base stayed unmatched. This CDR3 is 14 amino acids long. The DNA of the CDR3 is TGTGCCAGCAGCTTGCAGGGGGCGAATTCACCCCTCCACTTT. Its translation is CASSLQGANSPLHF.

A remark on this clone: A much larger clone differs from this one at a single base, so this may be a read error. The same CDR3 also results from other DNA sequences found in this sample. The J gene is TRBJ1-5, the V gene TRBV13; weak D call: TRBD1 (6 bases). CDR1 and CDR2 (germline): PRHDT, FYEKMQ (reference sequence). The CDR3 extends over 15 amino acids. The DNA for the CDR3 is TGCGCCAGCAGCTTAGGGGGGGGTAGCAATCAGCCCCAGCATTTT. Residues: CASSLGGGSNQPQHF. The variable domain in full, completed from reference TRBV13 and TRBJ1-5, reads AAGVIQSPRHLIKEKRETATLKCYPIPRHDTVYWYQQGPGQDPQFLISFYEKMQSDKGSIPDRFSAQQFSDYHSELNMSSLELGDSALYFCASSLGGGSNQPQHFGDGTRLSIL.

This chain links TRBV2 with TRBJ1-1; 8 nucleotides agree with TRBD1. Trimming removed 4 bases from V and 4 bases from J; junction bases left unmatched: 14. CDR1 and CDR2 (germline): SNHLY, FYNNEI. This CDR3 is 17 amino acids long. The CDR3 nucleotides are TGTGCCAGCAGTGGGAGGGACAGGAGGGTTGTTGGCACTGAAGCTTTCTTT. This translates into CASSGRDRRVVGTEAFF. The full variable domain, completed using reference TRBV2 and TRBJ1-1, is EPEVTQTPSHQVTQMGQEVILRCVPISNHLYFYWYRQILGQKVEFLVSFYNNEISEKSEIFDDQFSVERPDGSNFTLKIRSTKLEDSAMYFCASSGRDRRVVGTEAFFGQGTRLTVV.

The chain couples TRBV25-1 to TRBJ1-5; D ambiguous. Germline loops: CDR1 MGHDK, CDR2 SYGVNS. V was trimmed by 5 bases and J by 2 bases, leaving 16 bases between them. CDR3 length equals 16 residues. Written as DNA, the CDR3 is TGTGCCAGCAGTTCGGCGGGAGAGGTCGGCAATCAGCCCCAGCATTTT. Its translation is CASSSAGEVGNQPQHF.

V usage is TRBV2 and J usage is TRBJ2-7; no definite D call. The CDR3 has 12 amino acids. Germline CDR1 reads SNHLY; CDR2 reads FYNNEI. Trimming removed 1 base at V and 6 bases at J, with 7 bases between. In nucleotides, the CDR3 is TGTGCCAGCAGTGAAGTGATAGGCGAGCAGTACTTC. This encodes CASSEVIGEQYF.

The rearrangement uses TRBV25-1 and TRBJ2-3, with TRBD2 identical over 10 bases. CDR1 and CDR2 from the germline V gene are MGHDK and SYGVNS. V lost 2 bases to trimming and J lost 1 base; unmatched junction nucleotides: 3. This CDR3 has 16 amino acids. CDR3 DNA: TGTGCCAGCAGTGAAGCAACTAGCGGGGGCACAGATACGCAGTATTTT. This sequence encodes CASSEATSGGTDTQYF.

This clone was seen just once. J is TRBJ2-1 and V is TRBV6-6; 12 nucleotides match TRBD2. The length of the CDR3 is 16 residues. Germline CDR1 reads MNHNY; CDR2 reads SVGAGI (reference sequence). Trimming took 6 bases from V and 7 from J; bases not matched to a gene: 10. This chain's CDR3 is CASRPRLAGAGNEQFF. The DNA for the CDR3 is TGTGCCAGCAGGCCTCGACTAGCGGGAGCGGGGAATGAGCAGTTCTTC.

The gene calls are TRBV5-6 and TRBJ2-1, with 9 nucleotides matching TRBD2. The CDR3 extends over 17 amino acids. J was trimmed by 3 bases and V by 0 bases; bases with no gene match: 7. Germline values: CDR1 SGHDT, CDR2 YYEEEE. CDR3 nucleotides: TGTGCCAGCAGCTTGGCTTCTGGGACTAGCTTCTACAATGAGCAGTTCTTC. Translation: CASSLASGTSFYNEQFF.

The chain has TRBV6-5 and TRBJ1-3; 7 nucleotides match TRBD1. This CDR3 contains 15 residues. Germline V gives CDR1 MNHEY, CDR2 SVGAGI. The J segment lost 8 bases and the V segment lost 4 bases, leaving 11 bases of the junction unmatched. The CDR3 loop reads CASSLLTGRGDTIYF. The CDR3 DNA reads as TGTGCCAGCAGTTTACTGACAGGGCGAGGGGACACCATATATTTT.

The rearrangement joins TRBV28 to TRBJ1-5; D gene uncertain. Trimming took 3 bases from V and 8 from J, leaving 14 bases between them. Germline CDR1 is MDHEN and CDR2 is SYDVKM. The CDR3 is 14 residues long. CDR3 bases: TGTGCCAGCAGTTTGGGCGGAGAAGGGAAGCCCCAGCATTTT. Its protein product is CASSLGGEGKPQHF.

Concerning this clone: Within the sample, other DNA sequences also encode this same CDR3. The gene calls are TRBV18 and TRBJ2-5, with D possibly TRBD2 on 7 matching bases. V lost 3 bases, J lost 4 bases, and 12 bases lay in between. Germline V gene data show CDR1 as KGHSH and CDR2 as LQKENI. The CDR3 contains 14 residues. The CDR3 protein is CASSPRGPGETQYF. The CDR3 nucleotides read TGTGCCAGCTCACCGCGGGGGCCCGGAGAGACCCAGTACTTC.

The chain employs TRBV30 and TRBJ2-3; 10 nucleotides match TRBD1. The germline gives CDR1 GTSNPN, CDR2 SVGIG (reference sequence). The CDR3 length is 16 residues. The ends lost 1 base at V and 5 bases at J; junction bases unmatched: 9. The CDR3 loop reads CAWSGATGGAEDTQYF. The DNA of the CDR3 is TGTGCCTGGAGTGGGGCGACAGGGGGCGCAGAAGATACGCAGTATTTT.

The V and J genes are TRBV19 and TRBJ1-5; 10 bases agree with TRBD1. This CDR3 region has 15 residues. In germline, CDR1 is LNHDA, CDR2 SQIVND (reference sequence). The trim removed 1 base at V and 7 bases at J, leaving 4 bases unmatched. The CDR3 region is CASSIAGQGYQPQHF. The CDR3 nucleotides are TGTGCCAGTAGTATAGCGGGACAGGGGTACCAGCCCCAGCATTTT.

The chain joins TRBV28 to TRBJ2-7, with a weak D call TRBD1 (5 bases). This CDR3 contains 13 residues. Looked up from germline, CDR1 is MDHEN and CDR2 is SYDVKM. V was pared by 7 bases and J by 5 bases, with 15 bases between. In nucleotides, the CDR3 is TGTGCCAGCACTACCTTCTGGGGCCACGAGCAGTACTTC. Its translation: CASTTFWGHEQYF.

J is TRBJ2-5 and V is TRBV5-6; possible D gene TRBD2, 7 bases. V dropped 4 bases and J dropped 11 bases, with 15 bases sitting between them. The CDR3 sequence is 12 residues long. The germline gives CDR1 SGHDT, CDR2 YYEEEE. The CDR3 region is CASSPGGPEQYF. In nucleotides, the CDR3 is TGTGCCAGCAGCCCCGGGGGGCCGGAGCAGTACTTC.

The chain couples TRBV4-3 to TRBJ2-3; 9 positions match TRBD2. The CDR3 consists of 20 residues. Looked up from germline, CDR1 is LGHNA and CDR2 is YSLEER. Trimming cost V 0 bases and J 2 bases; bases outside gene matches: 15. The CDR3 loop is CASSQERAGGLAFHTDTQYF. The CDR3 DNA is TGCGCCAGCAGCCAAGAGAGAGCGGGAGGACTAGCTTTTCACACAGATACGCAGTATTTT.

As DNA, the CDR3 is TGCGCCAGCAGCCAAGGCCAGTTAAATGAAAAACTGTTTTTT. Translating it yields CASSQGQLNEKLFF. This chain links TRBV4-1 with TRBJ1-4; D remains unclear. Germline V CDR1 and CDR2: MGHRA, YSYEKL. The CDR3 runs to 14 residues. V was clipped by 1 base and J by 5 bases, with 8 bases between them.

The V gene is TRBV2, the J gene TRBJ2-6; TRBD1 agrees at 7 bases. CDR1 SNHLY and CDR2 FYNNEI come from the germline V gene. The CDR3 contains 16 residues. V dropped 7 bases and J dropped 0; count of bases not matched to a gene: 6. This CDR3 reads CASNRGVSSGANVLTF. CDR3 bases: TGTGCCAGCAACAGGGGTGTTAGCTCTGGGGCCAACGTCCTGACTTTC.

V and J are TRBV5-1 and TRBJ2-3; D gene uncertain. Germline V gene sequence: CDR1 SGHRS, CDR2 YFSETQ. V was trimmed by 10 bases and J by 0 bases, leaving 15 bases between them. The CDR3 covers 14 residues. CDR3 sequence reads: CAYRQGCSTDTQYF. The CDR3 coding sequence is TGCGCCTACCGACAAGGGTGTAGCACAGATACGCAGTATTTT.

Only a few counts were recorded for this clone. Other DNA sequences within the sample encode an identical CDR3. Here the CDR3 reads CASSEPGQGAGEQYF. CDR3 sequence (DNA): TGTGCCAGCAGTGAGCCGGGACAGGGGGCTGGGGAGCAGTACTTC. The chain has TRBV6-1 and TRBJ2-7, with 12 bases lining up with TRBD1. V lost 3 bases and J lost 7; bases outside the gene matches: 7. This CDR3 comprises 15 residues. Per germline, CDR1 MNHNS and CDR2 SASEGT.

This chain uses TRBV5-1 with TRBJ1-1; D gene unclear. This CDR3 comprises 14 residues. V shed 2 bases and J shed 7 bases, with 15 bases lying between them. Germline CDR1 reads SGHRS; CDR2 reads YFSETQ. In DNA form, the CDR3 reads TGCGCCAGCAGCTTTTACGCCCAAGAGAGTGAAGCTTTCTTT. This sequence encodes CASSFYAQESEAFF.

A word on this clone: This CDR3 is also generated by other DNA sequences in the sample. The rearrangement links TRBV10-3 to TRBJ1-5, with a weak D call TRBD1 (5 bases). V was shortened by 0 bases and J by 5 bases, with 8 bases between the two germline ends. Looked up from germline, CDR1 is ENHRY and CDR2 is SYGVKD. There are 14 residues in the CDR3. As DNA, the CDR3 is TGTGCCATCAGTGAGTCCGCGGGGGATCAGCCCCAGCATTTT. It translates to CAISESAGDQPQHF.